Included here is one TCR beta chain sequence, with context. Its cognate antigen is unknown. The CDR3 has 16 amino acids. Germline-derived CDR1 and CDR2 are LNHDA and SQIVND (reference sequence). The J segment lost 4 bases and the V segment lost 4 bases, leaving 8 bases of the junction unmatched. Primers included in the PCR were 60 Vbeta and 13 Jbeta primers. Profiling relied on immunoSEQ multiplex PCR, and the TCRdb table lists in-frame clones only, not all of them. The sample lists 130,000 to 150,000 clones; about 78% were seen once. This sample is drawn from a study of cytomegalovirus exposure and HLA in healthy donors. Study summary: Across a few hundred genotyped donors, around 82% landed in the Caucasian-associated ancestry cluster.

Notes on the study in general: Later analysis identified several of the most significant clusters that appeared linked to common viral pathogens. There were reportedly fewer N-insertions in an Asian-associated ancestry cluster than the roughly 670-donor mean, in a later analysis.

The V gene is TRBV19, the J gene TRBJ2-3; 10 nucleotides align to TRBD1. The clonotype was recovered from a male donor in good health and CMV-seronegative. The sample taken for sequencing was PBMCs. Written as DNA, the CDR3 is TGTGCCAGTAGTAGGATACGGACAGGGGGGTCAGATACGCAGTATTTT. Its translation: CASSRIRTGGSDTQYF.